This TCR beta chain was retrieved from a study of early T cells in non-severe SARS-CoV-2 infection. Study-wide context: Alpha and beta chains were unpaired, from unsorted whole-blood bulk RNA. Study results and limitations: VDJdb-based annotation leaned toward anti-spike CD8 responses and missed private and CD4 specificities.

The length of the CDR3 is 16 residues. Germline V CDR1 and CDR2: LGHNA, YNFKEQ. V was pared by 4 bases and J by 0 bases, with 13 bases between. Attached unique molecular identifiers marked individual cDNA molecules. A single record per CDR3 protein comes from TCRdb applying MiXCR to the 5' RACE reads. Among 20,000 to 30,000 distinct CDR3 sequences, about 4% were seen once, and the ten largest hold under 4.5%. There are many counts of this clonotype. Its target is unknown. The sequence came from an adult who was a healthcare worker with PCR-confirmed SARS-CoV-2 infection or an uninfected control (not recorded which). The sequenced sample was whole blood. The chain links TRBV4-2 to TRBJ1-3, with a weak D call TRBD1 (5 bases). This chain's CDR3 is CASSPTGSSSGNTIYF. As DNA, the CDR3 is TGTGCCAGCAGCCCAACAGGCTCCAGCTCTGGAAACACCATATATTTT.